A single TCR beta chain is shown here with its context. Its antigen is unidentified. The sample comes from a study of cytomegalovirus exposure and HLA in healthy donors. Points from the study as a whole: The authors listed 164 TCR beta chains as cytomegalovirus-associated. In vitro work confirmed that three CMV-associated chains recognize CMV antigens.

The donors (healthy individuals) were bone marrow donors. At sampling all donors were nominally healthy, likely with unrecorded immune exposures. A multiplex PCR was run with 60 Vbeta primers and 13 Jbeta primers. Here immunoSEQ multiplex PCR was the method, and the copy in TCRdb shows in-frame clones only, minus some. The data contain roughly 60,000 clones, around 82% of them seen just once; the ten biggest clones take up about 1.5%. V shed 5 bases, J shed 6 bases, and the junction held 9 bases outside the gene matches. This CDR3 is 14 amino acids long. CDR1 is PRHDT and CDR2 is FYEKMQ in the germline V gene (reference sequence).

The sequence derives from a female donor in good health and CMV-seronegative. The rearrangement uses TRBV13 and TRBJ1-2, with 7 bases identical to TRBD1. Material: PBMCs. The CDR3 DNA reads TGTGCCAGCAGCCAGGTAGACAGGGCGAATGGCTACACCTTC. Residues: CASSQVDRANGYTF.